Listed below are T cell receptor beta chains from one sample, sequenced in a study of vaccination and CD4 T cells after COVID-19. Using its own MiXCR run on the PCR reads, TCRdb lists one record per CDR3 protein. The table lists approximately 23,000 distinct CDR3 sequences, approximately 50% of them singletons. Antigens for these TCRs are unknown. This sample comprised CD4+ T cells from blood, cultured in vitro, obtained before SARS-CoV-2 vaccination. These receptors originate from a human donor who received a COVID-19 vaccine. Both conserved end residues are part of each CDR3.

>TRBV11-1
CASSLRGGASYEQYF
>TRBV20-1
CSARAGPAQYF
>TRBV7-7
CASSPDMNTEAFF
>TRBV2
CATQLGIGTRSTDTQYF
>TRBV20-1
CSARGLQRGAIQTDTQYF
>TRBV7-8
CASSPGLAGGAQQETQYF
>TRBV11-2
CASSPHHIVGNEKLFF
>TRBV5-1
CASSSGTGILETQYF
>TRBV6-1
CASSVMTGGSTGELFF
>TRBV7-2
CASSLVVGADYGYTF
>TRBV11-2
CASSLSGRNNSPLHF
>TRBV12-3/TRBV12-4
CASSLRRGKGYGYTF
>TRBV2
CASSGARGRYNEQFF
>TRBV20-1
CSALEGRSNQPQHF
>TRBV30
CAWSATGGAGSGCTF
>TRBV7-3
CASSPGQGSWNTEAFF
>TRBV30
CAWSVDVGGGYTF
>TRBV20-1
CSALRDNNQPQHF
>TRBV12-3/TRBV12-4
CASSLAGTDTQYF
>TRBV7-9
CASSLVLSQGGGLGYTF
>TRBV6-1
CASSEVTGGGKQYF
>TRBV20-1
CSAKRPPYEQYF
>TRBV10-3
CAISGNNEQFF
>TRBV7-2
CASSLAALAGGEEQFF
>TRBV11-3
CASSPWGRGEDGYTF
>TRBV20-1
CSARETPKAGTAETQYF
>TRBV20-1
CSARLPSGGDEQFF
>TRBV5-1
CASSLWGGLSTDTQYF
>TRBV7-6
CASSLGGAGGTDTQYF
>TRBV12-3/TRBV12-4
CASSLAGTARRLTEAFF
>TRBV2
CASSQQGLYGYTF
>TRBV12-3/TRBV12-4
CASRSSGGSYNEQFF
>TRBV6-1
CASSRDRNQETQYF
>TRBV2
CASSRDRAPNSNQPQHF
>TRBV7-8
CASSLPQRGGYYEQYF
>TRBV18
CASSPWRRTDTQYF
>TRBV20-1
CSAREGLYPDTQYF
>TRBV6-1
CASSDRVSDSPLHF
>TRBV27
CASSLSWVGNSPLHF
>TRBV5-5
CASSPSGGEETQYF
>TRBV7-3
CASSLSHRYEQYF
>TRBV25-1
CASSEPGDLNTEAFF
>TRBV14
CASSQDLPPSEQYF
>TRBV6-1
CASNKDTEAFF
>TRBV7-9
CASSLGSGATTDTQYF
>TRBV20-1
CSASIGGGPDTQYF
>TRBV6-5
CASSYSMPGMALGTEAFF
>TRBV24-1
CATQTGSRTGELFF
>TRBV6-1
CASSGYLGGLGNIIYF
>TRBV19
CASSRAPQGGYTF